The sequence of this T cell receptor beta chain was determined in a study of T cell changes during pregnancy in multiple sclerosis. TCRdb keeps only in-frame clones here, not all; method: immunoSEQ multiplex PCR. The data contain 45,000 to 50,000 clones, roughly 93% of them singletons. The CDR3 runs to 14 residues. Trimming cost V 1 base and J 1 base, with 6 bases left between them. CDR1 and CDR2 from the germline V gene are LGHNA and YNFKEQ. The chain has TRBV4-2 and TRBJ2-3; D is undetermined. The source is a female donor in good health, enrolled as a control in a pregnancy study. The starting material was CD4+ T cells from peripheral blood mononuclear cells, obtained in the second trimester of pregnancy. The CDR3 bases are TGTGCCAGCAGCCAAGCCGAGGGCACAGATACGCAGTATTTT. The encoded protein is CASSQAEGTDTQYF.